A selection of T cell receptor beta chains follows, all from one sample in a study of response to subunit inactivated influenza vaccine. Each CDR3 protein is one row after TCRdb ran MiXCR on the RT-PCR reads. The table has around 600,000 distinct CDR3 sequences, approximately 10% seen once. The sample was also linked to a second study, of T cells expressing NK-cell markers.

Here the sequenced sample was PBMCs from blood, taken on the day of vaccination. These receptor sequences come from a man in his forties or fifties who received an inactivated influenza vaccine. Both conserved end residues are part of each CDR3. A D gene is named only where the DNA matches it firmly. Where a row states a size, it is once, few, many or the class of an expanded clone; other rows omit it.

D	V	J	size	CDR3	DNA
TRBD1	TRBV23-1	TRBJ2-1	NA	CASSQARDGQGEQFF	TGCGCCAGCAGTCAAGCTCGGGATGGACAGGGTGAGCAGTTCTTC
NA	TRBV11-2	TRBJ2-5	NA	CASSNNAGQETQYF	TGTGCCAGCAGCAATAACGCGGGGCAAGAGACCCAGTACTTC
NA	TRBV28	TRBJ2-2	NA	CASRRGGSTGELFF	TGTGCCAGCAGACGAGGGGGAAGCACCGGGGAGCTGTTTTTT
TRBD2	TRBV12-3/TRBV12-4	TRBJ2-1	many	CASRLAGGRNEQFF	TGTGCCAGCAGACTAGCGGGAGGGAGGAATGAGCAGTTCTTC
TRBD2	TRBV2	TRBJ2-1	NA	CASSATSGGPARQFF	TGTGCCAGCAGCGCAACTAGCGGGGGCCCCGCAAGGCAGTTCTTC
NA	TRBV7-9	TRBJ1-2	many	CASSSPGAIYGYTF	TGTGCCAGCAGCTCACCGGGGGCGATCTATGGCTACACCTTC
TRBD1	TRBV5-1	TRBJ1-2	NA	CASSSNSGGASGYTF	TGCGCCAGCAGCTCGAACTCAGGGGGCGCATCTGGCTACACCTTC
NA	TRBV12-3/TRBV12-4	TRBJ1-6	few	CASSLIGTENSPLHF	TGTGCCAGCAGTTTAATCGGGACGGAAAATTCACCCCTCCACTTT
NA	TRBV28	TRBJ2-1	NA	CASSLGPYISPTQVYNEQFF	TGTGCCAGCAGTTTAGGGCCCTATATTTCCCCCACACAAGTATACAATGAGCAGTTCTTC
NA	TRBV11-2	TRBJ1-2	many	CASSLDWGNYGYTF	TGTGCCAGCAGCTTGGACTGGGGAAACTATGGCTACACCTTC
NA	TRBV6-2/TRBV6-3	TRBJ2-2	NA	CASSYTGYGTGELFF	TGTGCCAGCAGTTATACGGGTTATGGTACCGGGGAGCTGTTTTTT
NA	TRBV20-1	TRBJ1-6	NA	CSAPQGSSYNSPLHF	TGCAGTGCCCCACAGGGCTCCTCCTATAATTCACCCCTCCACTTT
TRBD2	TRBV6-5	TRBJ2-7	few	CASSYEGGGNYEQYF	TGTGCCAGCAGTTACGAAGGCGGGGGGAACTACGAGCAGTACTTC
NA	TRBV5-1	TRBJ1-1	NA	CASSLASRDTEAFF	TGCGCCAGCAGCTTGGCTTCCAGGGACACTGAAGCTTTCTTT
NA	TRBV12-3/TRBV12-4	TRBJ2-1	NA	CASSLGTGRPILYNEQFF	TGTGCCAGCAGTTTAGGGACTGGACGACCTATTCTGTACAATGAGCAGTTCTTC
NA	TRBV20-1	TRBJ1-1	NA	CSALTPHTEAFF	TGCAGTGCATTGACGCCTCACACTGAAGCTTTCTTT
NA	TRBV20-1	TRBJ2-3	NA	CSATGARTDTQYF	TGCAGTGCTACGGGGGCGAGAACAGATACGCAGTATTTT
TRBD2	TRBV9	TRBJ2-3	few	CASSVSSGRARDTQYF	TGTGCCAGCAGCGTATCCAGCGGGAGGGCCAGAGATACGCAGTATTTT